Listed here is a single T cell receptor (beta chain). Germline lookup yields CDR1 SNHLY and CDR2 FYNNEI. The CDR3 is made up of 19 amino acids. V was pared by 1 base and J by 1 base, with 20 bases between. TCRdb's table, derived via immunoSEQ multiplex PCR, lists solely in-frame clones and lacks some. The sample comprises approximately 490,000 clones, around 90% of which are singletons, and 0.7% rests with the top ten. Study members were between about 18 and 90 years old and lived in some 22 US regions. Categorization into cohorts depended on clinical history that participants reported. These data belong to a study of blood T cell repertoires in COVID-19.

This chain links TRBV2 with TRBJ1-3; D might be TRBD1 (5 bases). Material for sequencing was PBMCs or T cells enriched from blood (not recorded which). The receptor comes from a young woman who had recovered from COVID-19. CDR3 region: CASSEDGSWGGISGNTIYF. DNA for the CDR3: TGTGCCAGCAGTGAAGACGGGTCGTGGGGGGGAATTTCTGGAAACACCATATATTTT.